A single sample gave rise to the 17 T cell receptor beta chains below, sequenced in a study of CD8+ T cells in alopecia areata. After isolation, RNA underwent reverse transcription to generate cDNA as the sequencing template. Produced via immunoSEQ multiplex PCR; TCRdb's table is partial and in-frame only. The sample lists 80,000 to 100,000 clones, roughly 47% occurring once. Noted treatment: oral pan-JAK inhibitor, 5-10 mg twice daily. This material consisted of CD8+ T cells sorted from blood, taken at week 24, from a patient treated with tofacitinib. These TCRs come from a human donor with alopecia areata.

The CDR3 nucleotides are TGTGCCAGCAGCGTAGACGACTACACAGATACGCAGTATTTT. Its translation: CASSVDDYTDTQYF. The genes are TRBV9 and TRBJ2-3; TRBD2 might be the D (5 bases). Germline V gene data show CDR1 as SGDLS and CDR2 as YYNGEE. The V end was cut by 0 bases, the J end by 2 bases, with 7 bases between. CDR3 length: 14 amino acids.

This clone was detected a few times. V gene TRBV11-2 combines with J gene TRBJ1-1; D unresolved. There are 12 residues in the CDR3. Trimming pared 3 bases from V and 12 bases from J, leaving 14 bases between. The germline gives CDR1 SGHAT, CDR2 FQNNGV. The CDR3 spells CASSFGYAGTFF. CDR3 bases: TGTGCCAGCAGCTTCGGTTATGCGGGGACTTTCTTT.

The genes are TRBV6-5 and TRBJ1-1; D may be TRBD1 (6 bases). CDR1 and CDR2 (germline): MNHEY, SVGAGI. Trimming pared 0 bases from V and 6 bases from J, leaving 14 bases between. This CDR3 has 15 amino acids. CDR3 sequence (DNA): TGTGCCAGCAGTTACTCCCCAGGGGATTTTTCTGAAGCTTTCTTT. Translated, it gives CASSYSPGDFSEAFF.

This clone appeared a few times. The chain employs TRBV6-1 and TRBJ1-5; D unresolved. V was clipped by 6 bases and J by 3 bases, with 9 bases between them. This CDR3 comprises 13 residues. Germline CDR1 is MNHNS and CDR2 is SASEGT. The CDR3 protein is CASRGWINQPQHF. The CDR3 DNA sequence: TGTGCCAGCAGGGGGTGGATCAATCAGCCCCAGCATTTT.

J is TRBJ2-5 and V is TRBV6-5, with TRBD2 identical over 7 bases. This CDR3 has 15 residues. Germline V gene data show CDR1 as MNHEY and CDR2 as SVGAGI. Losses at the gene ends were 2 bases for V and 4 bases for J; bases not matched to a gene: 7. The CDR3 reads CASSYGPSGRETQYF. The DNA of the CDR3 is TGTGCCAGCAGTTACGGTCCTAGCGGCCGAGAGACCCAGTACTTC.

This clone was detected a few times. This sequence joins TRBV9 and TRBJ2-7; D not certain. The V and J ends lost 0 bases and 2 bases respectively, with 12 bases between them. Germline CDR1 SGDLS, CDR2 YYNGEE. CDR3 length: 15 residues. CDR3 amino acids: CASSVALGGTYEQYF. The CDR3 bases are TGTGCCAGCAGCGTAGCTCTCGGCGGCACCTACGAGCAGTACTTC.

This clone showed up just a few times. V and J are TRBV6-6 and TRBJ2-5, with 8 nucleotides matching TRBD2. Germline CDR1 reads MNHNY; CDR2 reads SVGAGI (reference sequence). V lost 4 bases, J lost 4 bases, and 11 bases stayed unmatched. This CDR3 comprises 16 residues. In nucleotides, the CDR3 is TGTGCCAGCAGTTTATCTTTCGCGGGAGGCAGAGAGACCCAGTACTTC. Amino acid sequence: CASSLSFAGGRETQYF.

The CDR3 DNA follows: TGTGCCAGTAGAGAGGGGGTTCTAAGCAATCAGCCCCAGCATTTT. This sequence encodes CASREGVLSNQPQHF. This chain connects TRBV19 to TRBJ1-5; weak D call: TRBD1 (6 bases). Germline CDR1 is LNHDA and CDR2 is SQIVND (reference sequence). The CDR3 is made up of 15 amino acids. The V and J ends lost 6 bases and 1 base respectively, with 13 bases between them. Variable domain in full (rest from reference TRBV19 and TRBJ1-5): DGGITQSPKYLFRKEGQNVTLSCEQNLNHDAMYWYRQDPGQGLRLIYYSQIVNDFQKGDIAEGYSVSREKKESFPLTVTSAQKNPTAFYLCASREGVLSNQPQHFGDGTRLSIL.

The rearrangement links TRBV4-1 to TRBJ1-3; D gene unclear. Germline loops: CDR1 MGHRA, CDR2 YSYEKL. With 6 bases removed from V and 4 bases from J, the gap between germline ends came to 4 bases. The CDR3 has 11 amino acids. The CDR3 sequence: CASRLGNTIYF. CDR3 coding DNA: TGCGCCAGCAGACTCGGAAACACCATATATTTT.

The chain employs TRBV28 and TRBJ2-3, with D unclear. CDR1 and CDR2 (germline): MDHEN, SYDVKM. Trimming removed 6 bases at V and 6 bases at J, with 13 bases between. The CDR3 has 13 amino acids. The CDR3, as DNA: TGTGCCAGCAGCCCCCCGGTGGGCGATACGCAGTATTTT. Translated: CASSPPVGDTQYF.

Concerning this clone itself: The sample holds other DNA sequences that translate to the same CDR3. The chain uses TRBV29-1 and TRBJ2-7; D is ambiguous. V dropped 4 bases and J dropped 4 bases, with 5 bases sitting between them. The germline V gene encodes CDR1 SQVTM and CDR2 ANQGSEA. This CDR3 is 10 amino acids long. The CDR3 DNA follows: TGCAGCGTTGGAGGTTACGAGCAGTACTTC. This encodes CSVGGYEQYF.

This clone has at least ten counts. Germline is not matched at one junction end, which may reflect a read error. The chain uses TRBV19 and TRBJ2-4, with 7 nucleotides matching TRBD1. The CDR3 has 13 amino acids. Germline lookup yields CDR1 LNHDA and CDR2 SQIVND (reference sequence). The CDR3 bases are TGCGCTTCAACAGGGGCGGACAAAAACATTCAGTACTTC. It specifies CASTGADKNIQYF.

This clone occurred a few times. The chain joins TRBV4-1 to TRBJ2-4, with D maybe TRBD2 (6 bases). The V gene lost 1 base and the J gene lost 2 bases, with 12 bases spanning the gap. The germline CDR1 and CDR2 sequences are MGHRA and YSYEKL. This CDR3 spans 16 amino acids. This CDR3 is CASSQAYGRPKNIQYF. In DNA, the CDR3 is TGCGCCAGCAGCCAAGCATACGGGAGACCCAAAAACATTCAGTACTTC.

The J gene is TRBJ1-4, the V gene TRBV11-2, with D perhaps TRBD1 (5 bases). The V and J ends lost 1 base and 0 bases respectively, with 18 bases between them. Germline lookup yields CDR1 SGHAT and CDR2 FQNNGV. CDR3 length: 19 amino acids. The CDR3 DNA sequence: TGTGCCAGCAGCTTAGCGGGGCTCTCTTTCGGTACAACTAATGAAAAACTGTTTTTT. It specifies CASSLAGLSFGTTNEKLFF. Full variable domain (outside the CDR3, taken from reference TRBV11-2 and TRBJ1-4): EAGVAQSPRYKIIEKRQSVAFWCNPISGHATLYWYQQILGQGPKLLIQFQNNGVVDDSQLPKDRFSAERLKGVDSTLKIQPAKLEDSAVYLCASSLAGLSFGTTNEKLFFGSGTQLSVL.

The rearrangement joins TRBV9 to TRBJ2-3, with no clear D. This CDR3 contains 13 residues. CDR1 is SGDLS, CDR2 YYNGEE, per germline. V was shortened by 7 bases and J by 2 bases, with 11 bases between the two germline ends. CDR3 DNA sequence: TGTGCCAGCGCCGCGAGTCCCACAGATACGCAGTATTTT. Its translation is CASAASPTDTQYF.

This clone has more than one count but fewer than ten. This sequence joins TRBV29-1 and TRBJ2-4, with 9 nucleotides matching TRBD2. The CDR3 loop spans 20 amino acids. Germline V gene sequence: CDR1 SQVTM, CDR2 ANQGSEA. Trimming cost V 5 bases and J 0 bases; bases outside gene matches: 20. The CDR3 sequence: CSVRSEGVSSGTLAKNIQYF. CDR3 DNA: TGCAGCGTTCGTTCTGAGGGTGTGTCTAGCGGGACCTTAGCCAAAAACATTCAGTACTTC.

This clone has a handful of counts. The rearrangement uses TRBV2 and TRBJ2-7; 9 nucleotides match TRBD1. The CDR3 length is 16 residues. The germline CDR1 and CDR2 sequences are SNHLY and FYNNEI. J gave up 3 bases and V 7 bases, and 13 bases lay outside the gene matches. CDR3 nucleotide sequence: TGTGCCAGCACCGAGGCTGGCCGGGACAGGGACTACGAGCAGTACTTC. It yields the protein CASTEAGRDRDYEQYF.